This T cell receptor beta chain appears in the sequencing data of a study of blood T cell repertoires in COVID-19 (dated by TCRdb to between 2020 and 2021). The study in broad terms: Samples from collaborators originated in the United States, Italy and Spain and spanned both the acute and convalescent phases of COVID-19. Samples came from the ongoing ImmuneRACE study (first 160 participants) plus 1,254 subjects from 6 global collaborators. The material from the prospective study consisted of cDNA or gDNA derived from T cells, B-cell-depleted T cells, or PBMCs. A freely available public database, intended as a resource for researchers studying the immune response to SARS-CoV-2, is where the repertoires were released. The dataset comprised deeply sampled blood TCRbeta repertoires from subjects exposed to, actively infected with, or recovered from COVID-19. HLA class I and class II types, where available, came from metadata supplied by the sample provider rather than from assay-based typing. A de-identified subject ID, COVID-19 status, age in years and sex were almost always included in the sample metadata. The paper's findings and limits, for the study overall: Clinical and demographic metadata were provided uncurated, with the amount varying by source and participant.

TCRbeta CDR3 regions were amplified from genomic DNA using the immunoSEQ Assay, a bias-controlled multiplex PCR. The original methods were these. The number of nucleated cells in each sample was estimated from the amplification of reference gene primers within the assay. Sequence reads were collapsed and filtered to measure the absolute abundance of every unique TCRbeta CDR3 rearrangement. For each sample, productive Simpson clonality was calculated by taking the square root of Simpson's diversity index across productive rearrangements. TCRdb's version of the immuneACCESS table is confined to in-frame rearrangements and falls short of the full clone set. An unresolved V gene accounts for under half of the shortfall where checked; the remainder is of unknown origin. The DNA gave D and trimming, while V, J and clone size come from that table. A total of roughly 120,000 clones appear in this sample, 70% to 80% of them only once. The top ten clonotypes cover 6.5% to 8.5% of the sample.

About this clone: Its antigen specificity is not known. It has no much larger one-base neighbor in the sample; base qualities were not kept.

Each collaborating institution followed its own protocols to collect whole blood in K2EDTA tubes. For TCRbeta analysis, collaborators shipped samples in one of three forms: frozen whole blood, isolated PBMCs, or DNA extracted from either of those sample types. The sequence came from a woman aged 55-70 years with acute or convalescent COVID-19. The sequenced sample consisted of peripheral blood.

The sequenced DNA is TGTGCCAGCAGGAGGGGGGGTCTTGCCTTCGGAATACAAGAGACCCAGTACTTC. The resulting protein is CASRRGGLAFGIQETQYF. The rearranged segments are TRBV5-8 and TRBJ2-5; a weak D assignment points to TRBD2 (7 bases agree). From a lookup of the germline V gene, CDR1 and CDR2 are SGHTS and YDEGEE. At the junction V is shortened by 5 bases and J by 2 bases, with 25 bases in between. Including the terminal cysteine and phenylalanine, the CDR3 comprises 18 residues. Solely the CDR3 DNA is kept, with 54 bases framed from the first base. The full variable domain, with segments outside the CDR3 supplied by the reference TRBV5-8 and TRBJ2-5 proteins, appears as EAGVTQSPTHLIKTRGQQATLRCSPISGHTSVYWYQQALGLGLQFLLWYDEGEERNRGNFPPRFSGRQFPNYSSELNVNALELEDSALYLCASRRGGLAFGIQETQYFGPGTRLLVL.